One and the same sample provided the 10 T cell receptor beta chains below, sequenced in a study of blood T cell repertoires in COVID-19. Method: immunoSEQ multiplex PCR; TCRdb's copy keeps in-frame clones and lacks some. The sample yields 330,000 or so clones, roughly nine tenths seen once. Sequencing was done on a sample of peripheral blood. The receptors here all came from a woman in her sixties or seventies with COVID-19, enrolled during active disease.

V and J are TRBV6-5 and TRBJ1-2; TRBD1 agrees at 10 bases. This CDR3 region has 13 residues. The germline V gene has CDR1 MNHEY and CDR2 SVGAGI. The ends lost 5 bases at V and 7 bases at J; junction bases unmatched: 4. CDR3 region: CASSRGQGGGYTF. The CDR3, as DNA: TGTGCCAGCAGTCGCGGACAGGGGGGTGGCTACACCTTC.

This chain uses TRBV18 with TRBJ1-2, with a tentative D call TRBD1 (6 bases). The V and J ends lost 3 bases and 7 bases respectively, with 12 bases between them. Germline lookup yields CDR1 KGHSH and CDR2 LQKENI. The CDR3 is made up of 13 amino acids. The CDR3 region has the DNA TGTGCCAGCTCACCCGACGCCAGGGGTGGCTACACCTTC. Its translation: CASSPDARGGYTF.

This sequence joins TRBV3-1 (or the pseudogene TRBV3-2) and TRBJ1-2, with 10 positions matching TRBD1. The CDR3 is 14 residues long. CDR1 and CDR2 from the germline V gene are LGHDT and YNNKEL (reference sequence). The junction had 0 bases not matched to a gene; V was cut back by 1 base and J by 4 bases. The CDR3 DNA reads as TGTGCCAGCAGCCAAGGGACAGGGGGCTATGGCTACACCTTC. Residues: CASSQGTGGYGYTF.

V usage is TRBV12-2 and J usage is TRBJ1-2; TRBD1 is the table's D call and was not checked against the DNA. TRBV12-2 is recorded as a pseudogene. The CDR3 sequence is 15 residues long. This CDR3 reads CASPLRYRASYGYTF. CDR3 nucleotide sequence: TGTGCAAGTCCCTTGAGGTACAGGGCTTCCTATGGCTACACCTTC.

Only a few counts were recorded for this clone. The J gene is TRBJ2-7, the V gene TRBV15; TRBD1 is a possible D gene (6 bases). Trimming stripped 5 bases from V and 2 bases from J, with 13 bases between. Germline CDR1 reads LNHNV; CDR2 reads YYDKDF (reference sequence). The CDR3 has 14 amino acids. The CDR3 spells CATSAGQLPYEQYF. In DNA, the CDR3 is TGTGCCACCAGCGCCGGACAGCTTCCCTACGAGCAGTACTTC.

The chain carries TRBV10-2 and TRBJ2-2, with 7 bases identical to TRBD1. This CDR3 region has 15 residues. In germline, CDR1 is WSHSY, CDR2 SAAADI. Losses at the gene ends were 7 bases for V and 4 bases for J; bases not matched to a gene: 9. CDR3 nucleotide sequence: TGCGCCAGCATCCCGCCAGGGGGATCCACCGGGGAGCTGTTTTTT. This gives the protein CASIPPGGSTGELFF.

This clone was found a few times. V gene TRBV3-1 (or the pseudogene TRBV3-2) combines with J gene TRBJ2-7; possible D gene TRBD2, 6 bases. The CDR3 contains 11 residues. In germline, CDR1 is LGHDT, CDR2 YNNKEL (reference sequence). Trimming removed 10 bases from V and 2 bases from J, with 9 bases in between. CDR3 loop: CATRGAYEQYF. The CDR3, as DNA: TGTGCCACCCGCGGGGCCTACGAGCAGTACTTC.

The chain joins TRBV10-2 to TRBJ1-1, with 7 bases identical to TRBD1. This CDR3 spans 13 amino acids. The ends lost 5 bases at V and 5 bases at J; junction bases unmatched: 5. From germline, CDR1 is WSHSY and CDR2 SAAADI. The CDR3 nucleotides are TGCGCCAGCAGTACAGGGGTGGGAACTGAAGCTTTCTTT. Translation: CASSTGVGTEAFF.

The chain is built from TRBV4-1 and TRBJ2-1; D uncertain. Germline CDR1 MGHRA, CDR2 YSYEKL. Trimming left V 1 base short and J 7 bases short, with 11 bases between. The CDR3 length is 14 residues. The CDR3 protein is CASSQASSPNEQFF. The CDR3 nucleotides are TGCGCCAGCAGCCAAGCCTCGTCTCCTAATGAGCAGTTCTTC.

The gene calls are TRBV18 and TRBJ1-2; 11 bases align to TRBD1. The length of the CDR3 is 16 residues. Unmatched junction bases numbered 2, after V lost 2 bases and J lost 0 bases. Germline V gene data show CDR1 as KGHSH and CDR2 as LQKENI. This CDR3 reads CASSPSGQGANYGYTF. CDR3 DNA: TGTGCCAGCTCACCATCGGGACAGGGGGCTAACTATGGCTACACCTTC.